This is a list of T cell receptor beta chains from one sample in a study of T cell clonotyping in hematopoietic cell transplantation. Some clones are missing from TCRdb's copy, which holds only in-frame ones; the method was immunoSEQ multiplex PCR. The repertoire holds about 16,000 clones, with about 93% as singletons. The sample consisted of peripheral blood mononuclear cells. The receptor source for this set is a man in his forties in good health. Some clones in this sample may be carry-over from other donors' samples. The conserved cysteine and the conserved F or W are not part of the CDR3 here. Each record gives: V gene, J gene, CDR3 length, CDR3 protein.

v_gene: TRBV28
j_gene: TRBJ2-5
len: 13
CDR3aa: ACKEGEQHQETQY

v_gene: TRBV13
j_gene: TRBJ2-1
len: 10
CDR3aa: ASGDVGNEQF

v_gene: TRBV9
j_gene: TRBJ2-3
len: 12
CDR3aa: ASSVGGPSDTQY

v_gene: TRBV16
j_gene: TRBJ2-1
len: 14
CDR3aa: ASSQEIAGMLGEQF

v_gene: TRBV5-6
j_gene: TRBJ2-7
len: 12
CDR3aa: ASSSRTAPYEQY

v_gene: TRBV7-2
j_gene: TRBJ2-1
len: 11
CDR3aa: ASSFGRFNEQF

v_gene: TRBV6-1
j_gene: TRBJ1-2
len: 10
CDR3aa: ASSDVAYGYT

v_gene: TRBV12-5
j_gene: TRBJ2-7
len: 10
CDR3aa: ASGPRSYEQY

v_gene: TRBV5-1
j_gene: TRBJ2-1
len: 10
CDR3aa: ASSLDYNEQF

v_gene: TRBV7-8
j_gene: TRBJ1-5
len: 15
CDR3aa: ASSLMSIRPPRQPQH

v_gene: TRBV6-5
j_gene: TRBJ2-7
len: 12
CDR3aa: ASTRGQGVYEQY

v_gene: TRBV5-6
j_gene: TRBJ1-2
len: 11
CDR3aa: ASSFWWDYGYT

v_gene: TRBV4-2
j_gene: TRBJ1-2
len: 15
CDR3aa: ASSQDLTGAQNYGYT